The next 32 T cell receptor beta chains were all read from a single sample in a study of OX40 agonist ivuxolimab in advanced cancers. Assay: immunoSEQ multiplex PCR; the TCRdb copy retains only in-frame clones and omits some. The table shows 23,000 or so clones, with 84% occurring only once. This sample comprised CD4+ or CD8+ T cells sorted from blood, obtained in a trial of the OX40 agonist ivuxolimab. The receptors here all came from an adult with an advanced solid tumor such as melanoma, head and neck, liver or kidney cancer.

The V and J genes are TRBV27 and TRBJ2-6; 7 bases agree with TRBD1. Germline V lookup: CDR1 MNHEY, CDR2 SMNVEV (reference sequence). The V segment lost 6 bases and the J segment 0 bases; nucleotides outside the gene matches: 11. The CDR3 totals 18 residues. Here the CDR3 reads CASSLTGVAISGANVLTF. Written as DNA, the CDR3 is TGTGCCAGCAGCCTTACAGGGGTCGCGATCTCTGGGGCCAACGTCCTGACTTTC.

The rearrangement joins TRBV11-2 to TRBJ2-3, with 8 bases aligning to TRBD1. Trimming removed 6 bases from V and 4 bases from J; junction bases left unmatched: 6. CDR1 and CDR2 from the germline V gene are SGHAT and FQNNGV. This CDR3 is built from 14 residues. The CDR3 bases are TGTGCCAGCAGTTCAAACAGGGGGGCAGATACGCAGTATTTT. Amino acid sequence: CASSSNRGADTQYF. The full variable domain, completed using reference TRBV11-2 and TRBJ2-3, is EAGVAQSPRYKIIEKRQSVAFWCNPISGHATLYWYQQILGQGPKLLIQFQNNGVVDDSQLPKDRFSAERLKGVDSTLKIQPAKLEDSAVYLCASSSNRGADTQYFGPGTRLTVL.

The CDR3: CASTFDRAVPEAFF. CDR3 nucleotide sequence: TGTGCCAGCACTTTTGACAGAGCTGTCCCTGAAGCTTTCTTT. The chain uses TRBV6-5 and TRBJ1-1; tentative D call: TRBD1 (5 bases). The CDR3 contains 14 residues. Germline values: CDR1 MNHEY, CDR2 SVGAGI. Trimming removed 7 bases at V and 6 bases at J, with 18 bases between.

In its sample, this clone was seen a few times. The rearrangement uses TRBV7-9 and TRBJ2-7, with D maybe TRBD2 (7 bases). This CDR3 is 16 amino acids long. V lost 8 bases, J lost 3 bases, and 23 bases lay in between. The germline CDR1 and CDR2 sequences are SEHNR and FQNEAQ (reference sequence). CDR3 nucleotide sequence: TGTGCCAGCCGGGGGGCGAGGGGCGCACACGGCTACGAGCAGTACTTC. Translation gives CASRGARGAHGYEQYF.

The rearrangement joins TRBV5-1 to TRBJ2-7; D is perhaps TRBD1 (5 bases). The V end was cut by 0 bases, the J end by 0 bases, with 13 bases between. The CDR3 covers 16 residues. Germline CDR1 SGHRS, CDR2 YFSETQ. The CDR3 DNA sequence: TGCGCCAGCAGCTTGGAGGGTTCGACAGTCTCCTACGAGCAGTACTTC. It yields the protein CASSLEGSTVSYEQYF.

This clone came up once. The rearrangement joins TRBV5-6 to TRBJ2-1, with D perhaps TRBD1 (7 bases). The CDR3 covers 15 residues. Trimming shortened V by 1 base and J by 9 bases, and 17 bases separated the two germline ends. Germline values: CDR1 SGHDT, CDR2 YYEEEE. The CDR3 nucleotides are TGTGCCAGCAGCTTGCTCCAGGGGGACTTTGGTGAGCAGTTCTTC. This codes for CASSLLQGDFGEQFF.

The gene calls are TRBV15 and TRBJ2-5; unclear D gene. Germline V gene lookup returns CDR1 LNHNV and CDR2 YYDKDF (reference sequence). The CDR3 totals 13 residues. Trimming pared 4 bases from V and 2 bases from J, leaving 8 bases between. The CDR3 coding sequence is TGTGCCACCAGCAAACAAAGTCAAGAGACCCAGTACTTC. Its translation: CATSKQSQETQYF.

V is TRBV6-7 and J is TRBJ2-3, with unresolved D. TRBV6-7 carries the ORF label, with uncertain function. V lost 4 bases to trimming and J lost 1 base, with 12 bases between them. The CDR3 runs 15 residues. The CDR3 DNA sequence: TGTGCCAGCAGTTCCACCCTGGTGGGCACAGATACGCAGTATTTT. Translation: CASSSTLVGTDTQYF.

The rearrangement links TRBV2 to TRBJ1-4; D may be TRBD1 (6 bases). In germline, CDR1 is SNHLY, CDR2 FYNNEI. The CDR3 has 14 amino acids. Trimming removed 8 bases from V and 1 base from J, with 11 bases in between. The CDR3 bases are TGTGCCAGCTCCTACAGGGTAACTAATGAAAAACTGTTTTTT. The encoded protein is CASSYRVTNEKLFF.

The CDR3 protein is CASSHLSGRYEQYF. The CDR3 DNA sequence: TGTGCCAGCAGCCACCTCAGCGGCAGATACGAGCAGTACTTC. The chain combines TRBV14 with TRBJ2-7, with D possibly being TRBD2 (5 bases). Trimming took 3 bases from V and 4 from J, leaving 13 bases between them. The CDR3 loop spans 14 amino acids. Germline CDR1 and CDR2: SGHDN and FVKESK.

This chain uses TRBV5-5 with TRBJ2-1, with 13 bases that match TRBD2. CDR1 and CDR2 from the germline V gene are SGHKS and YYEKEE (reference sequence). With V trimmed by 5 bases and J by 5 bases, 7 bases remained unmatched. The CDR3 length is 16 residues. The CDR3 loop is CASSSPGTSGNNEQFF. In DNA, the CDR3 is TGTGCCAGCAGTTCTCCCGGGACTAGCGGGAACAATGAGCAGTTCTTC. Variable domain in full (rest from reference TRBV5-5 and TRBJ2-1): DAGVTQSPTHLIKTRGQQVTLRCSPISGHKSVSWYQQVLGQGPQFIFQYYEKEERGRGNFPDRFSARQFPNYSSELNVNALLLGDSALYLCASSSPGTSGNNEQFFGPGTRLTVL.

V and J are TRBV9 and TRBJ2-2, with 14 bases matching TRBD2. In germline, CDR1 is SGDLS, CDR2 YYNGEE. V lost 4 bases to trimming and J lost 6 bases; unmatched junction nucleotides: 5. The length of the CDR3 is 16 residues. The DNA of the CDR3 is TGTGCCAGCAGCCCCGGACTAGCGGGGGGAGCCGGGGAGCTGTTTTTT. This translates into CASSPGLAGGAGELFF.

This clone has only one observation. The J gene is TRBJ2-1, the V gene TRBV4-3, with D perhaps being TRBD1 or TRBD2 (5 bases each). CDR1 is LGHNA, CDR2 YSLEER, per germline. Trimming took 1 base from V and 2 from J, leaving 15 bases between them. The CDR3 contains 17 residues. CDR3 protein: CASSQAIGARPYNEQFF. The CDR3 region has the DNA TGCGCCAGCAGCCAAGCGATCGGGGCTAGACCCTACAATGAGCAGTTCTTC.

The chain combines TRBV6-1 with TRBJ2-5; D possibly corresponds to TRBD1 (5 bases). Germline values: CDR1 MNHNS, CDR2 SASEGT. Deletions cut 6 bases from V and 3 bases from J, with 11 bases between. The CDR3 has 13 amino acids. CDR3 nucleotides: TGTGCCAGCAGAAGGGAAGGGGAAGAGACCCAGTACTTC. As protein: CASRREGEETQYF.

This chain uses TRBV7-2 with TRBJ2-7; D not certain. Germline V gene data show CDR1 as SGHTA and CDR2 as FQGNSA. V was pared by 0 bases and J by 3 bases, with 6 bases between. The CDR3 runs to 13 residues. CDR3 loop: CASSLAPDYEQYF. The CDR3 coding sequence is TGTGCCAGCAGCTTAGCGCCAGACTACGAGCAGTACTTC.

The chain uses TRBV15 and TRBJ1-1; a possible D gene is TRBD1 (6 bases). Trimming pared 0 bases from V and 3 bases from J, leaving 14 bases between. Germline V CDR1 and CDR2: LNHNV, YYDKDF (reference sequence). The CDR3 spans 16 residues. In nucleotides, the CDR3 is TGTGCCACCAGCAGAGATAGGTGGGACATGCACACTGAAGCTTTCTTT. This gives the protein CATSRDRWDMHTEAFF.

A note on this clone: This sample also contains other DNA sequences that code for the same CDR3. This rearrangement joins TRBV7-2 to TRBJ2-5; D not resolved. Germline V gene data show CDR1 as SGHTA and CDR2 as FQGNSA. The CDR3 extends over 11 amino acids. V shed 9 bases and J shed 5 bases, with 10 bases lying between them. The CDR3 nucleotides are TGTGCCAGTAAGACGTACGAGACCCAGTACTTC. This translates into CASKTYETQYF.

The rearrangement joins TRBV4-1 to TRBJ1-6; 7 positions match TRBD1. Germline-derived CDR1 and CDR2 are MGHRA and YSYEKL. With 0 bases clipped from V and 10 bases from J, the junction kept 6 bases outside the gene matches. CDR3 length: 15 amino acids. CDR3 protein: CASSQDSQGVSPLHF. The CDR3 nucleotides read TGCGCCAGCAGCCAAGATAGCCAGGGGGTCTCACCCCTCCACTTT.

The rearrangement joins TRBV5-1 to TRBJ2-7; TRBD2 agrees at 9 bases. In germline, CDR1 is SGHRS, CDR2 YFSETQ. V dropped 0 bases and J dropped 3; count of bases not matched to a gene: 13. The length of the CDR3 is 18 residues. CDR3 in DNA: TGCGCCAGCAGCTTGGATACTTTAGCGGGAGTGTCGGGCTACGAGCAGTACTTC. Protein: CASSLDTLAGVSGYEQYF.

This clone was seen once. The CDR3 sequence is CASSLVQNTGELFF. The CDR3 DNA reads TGTGCCAGCAGCTTAGTGCAGAACACCGGGGAGCTGTTTTTT. This rearrangement joins TRBV7-9 to TRBJ2-2; D is undetermined. V was cut by 1 base and J by 1 base, with 4 bases left in between. CDR1 SEHNR and CDR2 FQNEAQ come from the germline V gene (reference sequence). The CDR3 length is 14 residues.

The J gene is TRBJ2-7, the V gene TRBV7-2; no clear D gene. Germline lookup yields CDR1 SGHTA and CDR2 FQGNSA. The CDR3 length is 11 residues. Trimming took off 4 bases at V and 3 bases at J, with 4 bases between the two ends. The CDR3 loop reads CASSSRYEQYF. The CDR3 DNA reads as TGTGCCAGCAGCTCCCGCTACGAGCAGTACTTC.

The genes are TRBV11-3 and TRBJ2-7; D is tentatively TRBD1 or TRBD2 (5 bases each). The CDR3 totals 14 residues. Germline V CDR1 and CDR2: SGHNT, YENEEA. Trimming took 5 bases from V and 0 from J, leaving 11 bases between them. CDR3 sequence (DNA): TGTGCCAGCAGCCCGGGACGGGGCTCCTACGAGCAGTACTTC. Amino acid sequence: CASSPGRGSYEQYF.

The chain is built from TRBV19 and TRBJ1-4; TRBD1 matches 8 bases. CDR1 LNHDA and CDR2 SQIVND come from the germline V gene (reference sequence). J gave up 8 bases and V 6 bases, and 11 bases lay outside the gene matches. The CDR3 has 15 amino acids. CDR3 DNA sequence: TGTGCCAGTAGGACCACAGGGGGGATTCAGGAAAAACTGTTTTTT. Protein product: CASRTTGGIQEKLFF. Drawing the rest from reference TRBV19 and TRBJ1-4, the complete variable domain is DGGITQSPKYLFRKEGQNVTLSCEQNLNHDAMYWYRQDPGQGLRLIYYSQIVNDFQKGDIAEGYSVSREKKESFPLTVTSAQKNPTAFYLCASRTTGGIQEKLFFGSGTQLSVL.

The chain has TRBV2 and TRBJ2-3, with D possibly being TRBD1 (6 bases). The CDR3 has 15 residues. Germline CDR1 SNHLY, CDR2 FYNNEI. V lost 7 bases to trimming and J lost 1 base, with 15 bases between them. CDR3: CASIGSAGGTDTQYF. Here the CDR3 DNA reads TGTGCCAGCATCGGCTCGGCAGGGGGCACAGATACGCAGTATTTT. Filled out from reference TRBV2 and TRBJ2-3, the complete variable domain reads EPEVTQTPSHQVTQMGQEVILRCVPISNHLYFYWYRQILGQKVEFLVSFYNNEISEKSEIFDDQFSVERPDGSNFTLKIRSTKLEDSAMYFCASIGSAGGTDTQYFGPGTRLTVL.

The rearrangement uses TRBV6-8 and TRBJ2-7, with TRBD2 matching over 14 bases. The ends lost 5 bases at V and 0 bases at J; junction bases unmatched: 12. CDR3 length equals 19 residues. The germline gives CDR1 MNHGY, CDR2 SAAAGT. The CDR3 sequence is CASSPSGTSGGKSSYEQYF. The DNA for the CDR3 is TGTGCCAGCAGTCCGTCCGGGACTAGCGGGGGAAAAAGCTCCTACGAGCAGTACTTC.

This clone was counted between two and nine times. The J gene is TRBJ2-1, the V gene TRBV4-3; maybe TRBD1 (5 bases). CDR3 length: 15 amino acids. Trimming removed 0 bases at V and 6 bases at J, with 12 bases between. From germline, CDR1 is LGHNA and CDR2 YSLEER. This CDR3 reads CASSQDLARANEQFF. The CDR3 DNA sequence: TGCGCCAGCAGCCAAGATCTGGCCAGGGCCAATGAGCAGTTCTTC.

This chain uses TRBV5-4 with TRBJ2-7; 9 bases map to TRBD1. Germline CDR1 is SGHNT and CDR2 is YYREEE (reference sequence). The CDR3 extends over 15 amino acids. V was pared by 3 bases and J by 3 bases, with 7 bases of the junction left unmatched. CDR3 nucleotides: TGTGCCAGCAGCTCGCCGGGGACAGGGATCTACGAGCAGTACTTC. This codes for CASSSPGTGIYEQYF.

V and J are TRBV7-2 and TRBJ1-4; D gene unclear. The CDR3 totals 15 residues. The germline gives CDR1 SGHTA, CDR2 FQGNSA. Trimming stripped 5 bases from V and 3 bases from J, with 13 bases between. The CDR3 nucleotides read TGTGCCAGCAGCACCACAGAGGGAGCTAATGAAAAACTGTTTTTT. It yields the protein CASSTTEGANEKLFF.

As DNA, the CDR3 is TGTGCCATCAGTGAGTCTGACGGAGCGAACACTGAAGCTTTCTTT. Encoded protein: CAISESDGANTEAFF. The chain couples TRBV10-3 to TRBJ1-1; D remains unclear. Trimming left V 0 bases short and J 1 base short, with 9 bases between. Germline-derived CDR1 and CDR2 are ENHRY and SYGVKD. CDR3 length: 15 residues.

This chain connects TRBV5-6 to TRBJ2-7; 8 bases line up with TRBD2. Trimming removed 0 bases from V and 6 bases from J; junction bases left unmatched: 8. Per the germline V gene, CDR1 is SGHDT and CDR2 is YYEEEE. This CDR3 spans 15 amino acids. The CDR3 DNA is TGTGCCAGCAGCTTGGGGGCTGCGGGGGGCGGCGAGCAGTACTTC. This gives the protein CASSLGAAGGGEQYF. The whole variable domain, filled in from reference TRBV5-6 and TRBJ2-7, reads DAGVTQSPTHLIKTRGQQVTLRCSPKSGHDTVSWYQQALGQGPQFIFQYYEEEERQRGNFPDRFSGHQFPNYSSELNVNALLLGDSALYLCASSLGAAGGGEQYFGPGTRLTVT.

The J gene is TRBJ2-5, the V gene TRBV7-3, with D possibly matching TRBD1 (5 bases). CDR1 SGHTA and CDR2 FQGTGA come from the germline V gene. The CDR3 spans 15 residues. Trimming removed 2 bases at V and 4 bases at J, with 14 bases between. The CDR3 region has the DNA TGTGCCAGCAGCTTACAACCTAGTAGGGGAGAGACCCAGTACTTC. Translating gives CASSLQPSRGETQYF.

The rearrangement uses TRBV5-4 and TRBJ2-5, with 15 nucleotides matching TRBD2. Losses at the gene ends were 4 bases for V and 5 bases for J; bases not matched to a gene: 9. This CDR3 is built from 17 residues. The germline gives CDR1 SGHNT, CDR2 YYREEE (reference sequence). CDR3 protein: CASSNYGTSGGSETQYF. In nucleotides, the CDR3 is TGTGCCAGCAGCAACTACGGGACTAGCGGGGGGTCGGAGACCCAGTACTTC. Using reference TRBV5-4 and TRBJ2-5 for the parts outside the CDR3, the full variable domain is ETGVTQSPTHLIKTRGQQVTLRCSSQSGHNTVSWYQQALGQGPQFIFQYYREEENGRGNFPPRFSGLQFPNYSSELNVNALELDDSALYLCASSNYGTSGGSETQYFGPGTRLLVL.